One sample yielded the 9 T cell receptor beta chains listed below, sequenced in a study of shared clonotypes between healthy human individuals. Here immunoSEQ multiplex PCR was the method, and the copy in TCRdb shows in-frame clones only, minus some. The sample holds hundreds of thousands of clones, approximately 79% seen once. The sample taken for sequencing was memory CD4+ T cells sorted from blood. Subset: CD45RA-negative fraction. Source of these receptors: a woman aged 25 to 45 in good health.

The chain joins TRBV27 to TRBJ1-1; a weak D match, TRBD1 (5 bases). The V and J ends lost 6 bases and 4 bases respectively, with 12 bases between them. Germline V lookup: CDR1 MNHEY, CDR2 SMNVEV (reference sequence). The CDR3 extends over 13 amino acids. The CDR3 DNA is TGTGCCAGCAGAAGCTTCACAGGCACTGAAGCTTTCTTT. It yields the protein CASRSFTGTEAFF.

This chain uses TRBV30 with TRBJ1-6; maybe TRBD1 (6 bases). Germline CDR1 GTSNPN, CDR2 SVGIG (reference sequence). This CDR3 comprises 18 residues. V was cut by 3 bases and J by 5 bases, with 23 bases left in between. The CDR3 coding sequence is TGTGCCTGGAGACCAGCGGTCGGGGGGCGCCGAGATAATTCACCCCTCCACTTT. Translation: CAWRPAVGGRRDNSPLHF.

The chain uses TRBV4-1 and TRBJ1-6; TRBD1 matches 9 bases. The CDR3 sequence is 18 residues long. Germline V gene lookup returns CDR1 MGHRA and CDR2 YSYEKL. V lost 2 bases and J lost 10; bases outside the gene matches: 15. The CDR3 spells CASSQPASGTGRLSPLHF. The CDR3 nucleotides read TGCGCCAGCAGCCAACCTGCCTCCGGGACAGGGCGTCTCTCACCCCTCCACTTT.

In its sample, this clone was seen once. This sequence joins TRBV7-3 and TRBJ2-1, with 7 bases identical to TRBD2. Germline V gives CDR1 SGHTA, CDR2 FQGTGA. This CDR3 has 11 amino acids. Trimming took 4 bases from V and 15 from J; bases not matched to a gene: 6. The CDR3, as DNA: TGTGCCAGCAGCTCAGGACTAGATCTGTTCTTC. This gives the protein CASSSGLDLFF.

V is TRBV5-1 and J is TRBJ1-1; possibly TRBD1 for D (6 bases). The CDR3 totals 14 residues. V dropped 2 bases and J dropped 2 bases, with 10 bases sitting between them. CDR1 SGHRS and CDR2 YFSETQ come from the germline V gene. CDR3 protein: CASSFYRANTEAFF. CDR3 coding DNA: TGCGCCAGCAGCTTCTACAGGGCTAACACTGAAGCTTTCTTT.

V and J are TRBV7-9 and TRBJ1-2; possibly TRBD1 for D (5 bases). This CDR3 spans 15 amino acids. Germline CDR1 SEHNR, CDR2 FQNEAQ (reference sequence). Trimming left V 1 base short and J 8 bases short, with 17 bases between. CDR3 nucleotides: TGTGCCAGCAGCTTAGAAGGGACCACCGGTCAAGGCTACACCTTC. It translates to CASSLEGTTGQGYTF.

The chain is built from TRBV19 and TRBJ2-7; 8 positions match TRBD1. Unmatched junction bases numbered 7, after V lost 3 bases and J lost 6 bases. In germline, CDR1 is LNHDA, CDR2 SQIVND (reference sequence). The CDR3 spans 14 residues. As DNA, the CDR3 is TGTGCCAGTAGTATCTACCAGGGGGCGGGCGAGCAGTACTTC. Its translation: CASSIYQGAGEQYF.

The chain joins TRBV10-1 to TRBJ1-5; a possible D gene is TRBD1 (5 bases). The CDR3 contains 14 residues. With 9 bases removed from V and 2 bases from J, the gap between germline ends came to 14 bases. Germline loops: CDR1 WNHNN, CDR2 SYGVQD (reference sequence). The CDR3 sequence: CARGAGFCNQPQHF. In nucleotides, the CDR3 is TGCGCCAGAGGGGCGGGGTTTTGCAATCAGCCCCAGCATTTT.

The chain recombines TRBV5-1 with TRBJ1-4; 8 bases are a match to TRBD1. CDR1 and CDR2 (germline): SGHRS, YFSETQ. The CDR3 contains 15 residues. Trimming took 0 bases from V and 8 from J; bases not matched to a gene: 6. The CDR3 DNA is TGCGCCAGCAGCTTGGGGACAGGGCCTACAGAAAAACTGTTTTTT. The encoded protein is CASSLGTGPTEKLFF.